This TCR beta chain comes out of a study of cytomegalovirus exposure and HLA in healthy donors (dated by TCRdb to 2016 to 2017). In terms of the full investigation: An earlier analysis of 587 of the donors reported 250 to 350 Gb of sequence data and around 120 million unique TCR beta sequences from roughly 180 million T cells. Approximately 300 gigabases of sequencing data and roughly 81 million unique TCR sequences made up an early release that covered about 640 HLA-typed donors. Of the approximately 370 genotyped donors, 70% to 90% were placed in the genetic ancestry cluster associated with self-reported Caucasian donors. The study aimed to test whether signatures of past pathogen exposure could be identified by cataloging public T cell receptors. The study used immunosequencing to profile the T cell repertoires of more than 650 subjects and linked those repertoires to cytomegalovirus serostatus. Besides the first cohort of about 730 subjects, a separate validation cohort made up of 90 to 150 different subjects was used. To predict cytomegalovirus infection status, the study combined high-throughput TCR immunosequencing, statistical association of individual TCRs with disease status, and machine learning. To study patterns of TCR occurrence, a later analysis re-analyzed previously published TCR beta repertoires from several hundred donors and added high-resolution HLA genotyping. Rather than drawing on any new phenotypic data, the later analysis identified candidate immune exposures from TCR beta sequences and the way those sequences occurred across donors. An earlier analysis of around 540 of the donors applied high-throughput TCR beta sequencing to assess whether each TCR beta V gene segment acted as functional or pseudogenic. Donor age, sex, ethnicity and CMV serostatus were compiled alongside the repertoire data. A later genetic analysis took genome-wide SNP genotypes for about three fifths of the roughly 670 donors and used that subset as a discovery cohort. Every repertoire in the discovery cohort had been generated on one and the same sequencing platform. HLA typing included class I and class II loci at four-digit resolution. The number of typed donors differed by locus: about 629-630 for A, B, C, DRB1 and DQB1; approximately 540 for DQA1; over 600 for DPA1; and some 450 for DPB1. Roughly 5 DR-DQ haplotypes were treated as single units for association and clustering because of strong linkage in the cohort. Across some 400 genotyped donors of the cohort, an average of about 240,000 unique TCR beta nucleotide sequences per donor were sequenced, and roughly 17% of those sequences were non-productive. On the study overall, not on this receptor specifically: The only immune exposure information available for the cohort was CMV serostatus. In vitro tests confirmed that a few of the cytomegalovirus-associated TCR beta chains recognize cytomegalovirus antigens. A further reported finding was that TCR beta sequences accurately predicted the HLA-A and HLA-B alleles for most subjects in the first cohort. A cluster of highly shared sequence variants was judged likely to represent a technical artifact of the sequencing pipeline. An association between a missense DCLRE1C variant and V-gene and J-gene trimming of TCR beta chains was found in a later genetic analysis and replicated in an independent cohort. When HLA alleles, especially DR and DQ, strongly co-occurred, attributing TCR associations to individual alleles was difficult. The classifier was reported to diagnose cytomegalovirus status with high specificity and sensitivity in both the original cohort and the validation cohort. Because HLA typing was missing for some donors at each locus, association tests included only the typed subset. Because the 87-base-pair reads could not distinguish some IMGT-functional V segments, including TRBV6-2 and TRBV6-3, those segments were excluded. In a later analysis, the rate of TCR association differed among HLA loci, with DRB1 alleles having the most associated TCRs and HLA-C alleles having the fewest. In an earlier analysis of 450 to 750 of the donors, most TCR beta V segments appeared in productive rearrangements about 87% or about 30% of the time, broadly matching IMGT annotations. Most TCR sequences were observed very rarely across donors, whereas some public TCRs were present in many individuals. Correlated functional status among segregating V segments might reflect linkage disequilibrium, but an unknown experimental factor could not be ruled out. According to a later analysis, parvovirus B19, influenza, CMV and Epstein-Barr virus appeared linked to several top co-occurrence clusters. A later analysis associated about 17,000 TCR beta sequences with specific HLA alleles at a false discovery rate of 0.05. The study listed 164 TCR beta chains as associated with cytomegalovirus. In a later analysis, HLA-associated TCR beta chains were found to be more clonally expanded and to have lower generation probabilities than equally common non-associated chains. Because counts were too low, about 18 rarely observed V segments, including chromosome 9 orphons, were excluded from the earlier analysis of roughly 580 of the donors. Most CMV-associated TCR beta chains appeared to be HLA-restricted in a later analysis, and the HLA associations seemed to be driven largely by CMV exposure. The authors suggested that the approach could potentially be extended to other disease states and immunological phenotypes. According to a later genetic analysis, donors in an Asian-associated ancestry cluster had fewer N-insertions in productive TCRs than the approximately 700-donor mean. The cohort was sequenced for TCR beta chains only, and without alpha or paired-chain data the features that could be detected were limited. Presence/absence analyses assumed roughly uniform sequencing depth across donors, an assumption that may not hold.

A word on this clone: The antigen it recognizes is unknown. No clone much larger than this one lies a single base away; base qualities are absent.

The germline V gene (reference sequence) supplies CDR1 SEHNR and CDR2 FQNEAQ. Trimming takes 5 bases off V and 6 bases off J; junction bases not matched to a gene: 15. The CDR3 contains 16 residues, cysteine and phenylalanine counted. Of all the DNA, just the CDR3 is kept, 48 bases in frame from base 1. The method behind the library was the immunoSEQ multiplex PCR assay. For the multiplex PCR, a mixture combining 60 forward primers for TCR Vbeta segments and 13 reverse primers for TCR Jbeta segments was used. The CDR3 region of rearranged TCR beta genes was amplified from genomic DNA with a multiplex PCR assay. The amplified TCR beta libraries were sequenced on the Illumina HiSeq System as 87-base-pair reads. On the study's bioinformatics: A later analysis counted approximately 76 million unique TCR beta chains across the 640 or so repertoires, and around 9.9 million of these chains were shared by at least two donors. Raw reads were error-corrected and collapsed into unique sequences with a nearest-neighbor algorithm that merged closely related sequences to remove PCR and sequencing errors. CDR3 sequences were aligned to IMGT reference sequences to assign V, D and J gene segments. Each retained sequence needed at least a six-nucleotide match to both a V gene segment and a J gene segment. Rearrangements were classified as productive when the CDR3 lacked stop codons and remained in frame with V and J, and all other rearrangements were classified as non-productive. Following IMGT convention, CDR3 was defined as the stretch from the second conserved V-encoded cysteine up to the conserved J-encoded phenylalanine. In an earlier analysis of 550 to 650 of the donors, sequences lacking an unambiguous match to a single V gene segment were excluded. An earlier analysis of 450 to 650 of the donors called V segments functional above 56.7% productive rearrangements and segregating when the between-donor standard deviation exceeded 5%. A statistical classification framework was built to diagnose cytomegalovirus status from the catalog of TCR beta chain sequences. A later analysis assigned V and J genes by comparing TCR nucleotide sequences with IMGT/GENE-DB human TR gene sequences. A later analysis assigned CDR3 sequences and most-parsimonious VDJ recombination scenarios with the TCRdist pipeline. In a later analysis, every TCR beta chain was defined by the combination of its CDR3 amino acid sequence and its V-gene family, and reads without a unique V-gene family were dropped. To address suspected cross-contamination and a sequencing artifact, a later analysis removed some 620 highly shared, low-generation-probability nucleotide sequences. In a later analysis, a clonal expansion index for each public chain was calculated from normalized within-repertoire ranks of inferred template counts. In a later analysis, generation probabilities were computed using a VDJ recombination model fitted to out-of-frame rearrangements, and the results were checked against IGoR. In a later analysis, hypergeometric tests were used to score TCR-TCR, TCR-HLA and TCR-CMV co-occurrence, with a repertoire-size bias correction applied to TCR pairs. False discovery rates were estimated in a later analysis by permuting HLA or CMV assignments 20 times. In a later analysis, co-occurring TCRs were grouped using DBSCAN, and TCRdist sequence similarity was added for clustering within HLA-allele-positive subsets. Repertoires with fewer than 30,000 or more than 120,000 public chains were left out of co-occurrence clustering, as were five repertoires with anomalous nucleotide sharing. The source is immuneACCESS, and TCRdb retained only in-frame sequences with V and J called. Part of the clones is not carried over; for the studies checked, unresolved V genes explain less than half of this, and the remainder is unexplained. V, J and clone size were drawn from that table, and D and trimming were deduced from the DNA. This sample is represented by about 150,000 clones; 65% to 70% of them were singletons. Over 9.5% of the sample is taken by the ten largest.

The cohort comprised fewer than 700 healthy bone marrow donors. At the time of sampling, all cohort members were nominally healthy, though unrecorded immune exposures were likely present. The donor was CMV seropositive and was included in the group of 250 to 300 seropositive cohort members. A peripheral blood sample was collected from each donor, and TCR beta sequencing was performed on peripheral blood mononuclear cells. Genomic DNA extraction from the blood cell samples was performed with the Qiagen DNeasy Blood Extraction Kit. This chain is built from TRBV7-9 and TRBJ2-7; 8 middle bases align to TRBD1. This receptor was taken from a man aged 25-40 years in good health and CMV-seropositive. Sequencing was done on a sample of PBMCs. The CDR3 has the sequence CASSPRWTGNRTEQYF. The nucleotide sequence is TGTGCCAGCAGCCCACGGTGGACAGGGAATCGGACCGAGCAGTACTTC. Where the CDR3 stops, the reference TRBV7-9 and TRBJ2-7 genes take over; the full variable domain is DTGVSQNPRHKITKRGQNVTFRCDPISEHNRLYWYRQTLGQGPEFLTYFQNEAQLEKSRLLSDRFSAERPKGSFSTLEIQRTEQGDSAMYLCASSPRWTGNRTEQYFGPGTRLTVT.